This TCR beta chain stems from a study of blood T cell repertoires in COVID-19. Under the authors' procedure: Estimates of nucleated cell counts were drawn from the amplification of reference gene primers. Some clones are missing from TCRdb's copy, which holds only in-frame ones; the method was immunoSEQ multiplex PCR. That table supplies the V and J calls and clone size; D and trimming were determined from the DNA. The sample records tens of thousands of clones, roughly three quarters being singletons. The receptor was isolated from a man aged 55 to 70 with COVID-19, enrolled during active disease. The source material was peripheral blood.

Here the CDR3 reads CASRYERLQETQYF. In nucleotides, the CDR3 is TGTGCCAGCCGCTATGAGCGGCTCCAAGAGACCCAGTACTTC. The genes are TRBV2 and TRBJ2-5, with D possibly being TRBD2 (5 bases). The V and J ends lost 8 bases and 1 base respectively, with 14 bases between them. The CDR3 contains 14 residues. Looked up from germline, CDR1 is SNHLY and CDR2 is FYNNEI.